Below, 26 T cell receptor beta chains from the same sample are listed, as sequenced in a study of shared clonotypes between healthy human individuals. Some clones are missing from TCRdb's copy, which holds only in-frame ones; the method was immunoSEQ multiplex PCR. The sample consists of some 2,400,000 clones, about 94% of them appearing once. What was sequenced was naive CD4+ T cells sorted from blood. Sample subset: CD45RA+ positively selected. The source is a man between 18 and 29 years old in good health.

V is TRBV5-1 and J is TRBJ1-1; D unresolved. CDR1 and CDR2 (germline): SGHRS, YFSETQ. Deletions cut 1 base from V and 3 bases from J, with 7 bases between. The CDR3 spans 13 residues. CDR3 DNA: TGCGCCAGCAGCTTGAGGGTGTACACTGAAGCTTTCTTT. It is translated as CASSLRVYTEAFF.

As regards this clone: Other DNA sequences within the sample encode an identical CDR3. The CDR3 DNA is TGTGCCAGCAGTTCCAGGAGCTCTGGAAACACCATATATTTT. Translation gives CASSSRSSGNTIYF. The V call is TRBV27, the J call TRBJ1-3; D call uncertain. V shed 4 bases and J shed 0 bases, with 7 bases lying between them. This CDR3 has 14 amino acids. Germline loops: CDR1 MNHEY, CDR2 SMNVEV (reference sequence).

This clone was observed once. The chain has TRBV9 and TRBJ2-3; a possible D gene is TRBD1 (6 bases). Germline V lookup: CDR1 SGDLS, CDR2 YYNGEE. The CDR3 length is 15 residues. V dropped 4 bases and J dropped 3 bases, with 15 bases sitting between them. The CDR3 coding sequence is TGTGCCAGCAGCCTAGGTGGGGGCATGACAGATACGCAGTATTTT. Protein sequence: CASSLGGGMTDTQYF.

The CDR3 is CASSHREPNTEAFF. CDR3 nucleotides: TGTGCCAGCAGCCACAGGGAGCCCAACACTGAAGCTTTCTTT. The chain links TRBV6-5 to TRBJ1-1; weak D call: TRBD1 (6 bases). This CDR3 is 14 amino acids long. CDR1 is MNHEY, CDR2 SVGAGI, per germline. V lost 6 bases and J 2 bases, leaving 13 bases between the germline ends.

The V gene is TRBV29-1, the J gene TRBJ2-1; 8 bases agree with TRBD2. Unmatched junction bases numbered 17, after V lost 7 bases and J lost 6 bases. Germline loops: CDR1 SQVTM, CDR2 ANQGSEA. The CDR3 is made up of 16 amino acids. CDR3 DNA: TGCAGCGCCGACCGGGAGGGGACACCGGGTGGCAATGAGCAGTTCTTC. This sequence encodes CSADREGTPGGNEQFF.

The chain uses TRBV20-1 and TRBJ1-2; D gene ambiguous. CDR1 and CDR2 from the germline V gene are DFQATT and SNEGSKA (reference sequence). The CDR3 length is 10 residues. V shed 3 bases and J shed 6 bases, with 5 bases lying between them. CDR3: CSARPDGYTF. The CDR3 coding sequence is TGCAGTGCTAGGCCGGATGGCTACACCTTC.

Comment on this clone: Other nucleotide sequences from this sample produce the same CDR3. The J gene is TRBJ2-5, the V gene TRBV7-2, with TRBD2 matching over 12 bases. This CDR3 is 16 amino acids long. The germline CDR1 and CDR2 sequences are SGHTA and FQGNSA. Unmatched junction bases numbered 2, after V lost 1 base and J lost 2 bases. CDR3 in DNA: TGTGCCAGCAGCTTAGGGCTAGCGGGAGGGCAAGAGACCCAGTACTTC. Its translation: CASSLGLAGGQETQYF. Full variable domain (remainder filled in from reference TRBV7-2 and TRBJ2-5): GAGVSQSPSNKVTEKGKDVELRCDPISGHTALYWYRQSLGQGLEFLIYFQGNSAPDKSGLPSDRFSAERTGGSVSTLTIQRTQQEDSAVYLCASSLGLAGGQETQYFGPGTRLLVL.

On this clone: Different DNA sequences within this sample yield the same CDR3. The genes are TRBV2 and TRBJ2-7; D not resolved. The CDR3 is made up of 12 amino acids. Per the germline V gene, CDR1 is SNHLY and CDR2 is FYNNEI. The V end lost 1 base, the J end lost 3 bases, and 4 bases lay between the germline ends. The CDR3 DNA is TGTGCCAGCAGTGAAGGGCTCTACGAGCAGTACTTC. This translates into CASSEGLYEQYF.

This chain links TRBV18 with TRBJ2-7; D might be TRBD2 (6 bases). Germline CDR1 reads KGHSH; CDR2 reads LQKENI. V was clipped by 6 bases and J by 6 bases, with 24 bases between them. CDR3 length: 16 residues. CDR3 nucleotides: TGTGCCAGCTCGCCAAATGGCATACCCTTGGGGGGCGAGCAGTACTTC. This sequence encodes CASSPNGIPLGGEQYF. The complete variable domain, with remaining parts taken from reference TRBV18 and TRBJ2-7, reads NAGVMQNPRHLVRRRGQEARLRCSPMKGHSHVYWYRQLPEEGLKFMVYLQKENIIDESGMPKERFSAEFPKEGPSILRIQQVVRGDSAAYFCASSPNGIPLGGEQYFGPGTRLTVT.

The chain employs TRBV18 and TRBJ2-1; D is uncertain. Per the germline V gene, CDR1 is KGHSH and CDR2 is LQKENI. Deletions cut 2 bases from V and 0 bases from J, with 8 bases between. This CDR3 contains 15 residues. The CDR3 spells CASSPVPSSYNEQFF. Here the CDR3 DNA reads TGTGCCAGCTCACCAGTCCCCAGCTCCTACAATGAGCAGTTCTTC.

This chain's CDR3 is CASGGQGARKLFF. CDR3 bases: TGTGCCAGCGGGGGGCAGGGGGCGCGAAAACTGTTTTTT. The chain has TRBV2 and TRBJ1-4; 8 bases match TRBD1. Germline V gene sequence: CDR1 SNHLY, CDR2 FYNNEI. With V trimmed by 8 bases and J by 10 bases, 9 bases remained unmatched. The CDR3 sequence is 13 residues long.

The chain is built from TRBV11-3 and TRBJ2-2; 7 bases align to TRBD1. V lost 0 bases to trimming and J lost 5 bases; unmatched junction nucleotides: 6. Looked up from germline, CDR1 is SGHNT and CDR2 is YENEEA. The CDR3 runs to 16 residues. CDR3 region: CASSLEYGTVTGELFF. The CDR3, as DNA: TGTGCCAGCAGCTTAGAATATGGGACAGTGACCGGGGAGCTGTTTTTT. The full variable domain, its missing parts supplied by reference TRBV11-3 and TRBJ2-2, is EAGVVQSPRYKIIEKKQPVAFWCNPISGHNTLYWYLQNLGQGPELLIRYENEEAVDDSQLPKDRFSAERLKGVDSTLKIQPAELGDSAVYLCASSLEYGTVTGELFFGEGSRLTVL.

The chain combines TRBV11-2 with TRBJ1-6; 7 bases fit TRBD1. The trim removed 4 bases at V and 9 bases at J, leaving 6 bases unmatched. Germline V gene lookup returns CDR1 SGHAT and CDR2 FQNNGV. This CDR3 has 14 residues. The CDR3 DNA follows: TGTGCCAGCAGCTCCACCAGGGGGTCTTCACCCCTCCACTTT. It specifies CASSSTRGSSPLHF.

The gene calls are TRBV5-6 and TRBJ1-4, with D possibly being TRBD1 (5 bases). Germline CDR1 and CDR2: SGHDT and YYEEEE. This CDR3 region has 15 residues. V lost 4 bases, J lost 4 bases, and 14 bases lay in between. CDR3 amino acids: CASSPVDTDNEKLFF. CDR3 sequence (DNA): TGTGCCAGCAGCCCCGTGGACACCGATAATGAAAAACTGTTTTTT.

This clone was detected only once. The chain combines TRBV6-1 with TRBJ2-7; D could derive from TRBD1 or TRBD2 (5 bases each). This CDR3 region has 15 residues. V was cut by 1 base and J by 2 bases, with 12 bases left in between. CDR1 and CDR2 from the germline V gene are MNHNS and SASEGT. The CDR3 loop reads CASSEEWGSPYEQYF. Here the CDR3 DNA reads TGTGCCAGCAGTGAAGAGTGGGGGAGTCCCTACGAGCAGTACTTC.

The chain couples TRBV5-1 to TRBJ2-3, with 9 nucleotides matching TRBD2. The CDR3 runs to 13 residues. V dropped 5 bases and J dropped 4; count of bases not matched to a gene: 2. Germline loops: CDR1 SGHRS, CDR2 YFSETQ. The CDR3 is CASSERGADTQYF. The CDR3 DNA is TGCGCCAGCAGTGAGCGGGGGGCAGATACGCAGTATTTT.

The V gene is TRBV10-3, the J gene TRBJ1-1; D may be TRBD1 (6 bases). The CDR3 is 14 amino acids. Trimming shortened V by 5 bases and J by 1 base, and 11 bases separated the two germline ends. Germline CDR1 and CDR2: ENHRY and SYGVKD. In DNA form, the CDR3 reads TGTGCCATCAGTAGGACAGACAAGAACACTGAAGCTTTCTTT. Translating gives CAISRTDKNTEAFF.

The chain carries TRBV27 and TRBJ2-7; maybe TRBD2 (6 bases). Between the trimmed V and J ends, which lost 3 bases and 0 bases, there was a span of 12 bases. Germline V gene data show CDR1 as MNHEY and CDR2 as SMNVEV (reference sequence). The CDR3 consists of 15 residues. CDR3 loop: CASSFSAGTSYEQYF. DNA for the CDR3: TGTGCCAGCAGTTTCTCAGCGGGTACCTCCTACGAGCAGTACTTC.

The chain has TRBV6-6 and TRBJ1-2, with 7 bases that match TRBD1. V shed 6 bases and J 5 bases; nucleotides not matched to a gene: 9. The V gene's germline CDR1 is MNHNY and CDR2 SVGAGI (reference sequence). The CDR3 loop spans 14 amino acids. CDR3 bases: TGTGCCAGCAGACTCGGCGGGACAGAGTATGGCTACACCTTC. Its translation is CASRLGGTEYGYTF.

The rearrangement uses TRBV27 and TRBJ1-4; TRBD1 might be the D (6 bases). The CDR3 loop spans 14 amino acids. V was clipped by 3 bases and J by 7 bases, with 12 bases between them. CDR1 is MNHEY and CDR2 is SMNVEV in the germline V gene (reference sequence). In DNA form, the CDR3 reads TGTGCCAGCAGTTTTAGGGGGGGGACTGAAAAACTGTTTTTT. Amino acids: CASSFRGGTEKLFF.

The V and J genes are TRBV30 and TRBJ2-2; a weak D match, TRBD1 (6 bases). V was shortened by 2 bases and J by 2 bases, with 15 bases between the two germline ends. The V gene's germline CDR1 is GTSNPN and CDR2 SVGIG (reference sequence). The CDR3 runs to 16 residues. The CDR3 sequence is CAWSPFWTENTGELFF. DNA of the CDR3: TGTGCCTGGAGTCCCTTTTGGACAGAAAACACCGGGGAGCTGTTTTTT.

In regard to this clone: Other DNA sequences in the sample encode the same CDR3. The V and J genes are TRBV5-1 and TRBJ2-5, with 9 nucleotides matching TRBD1. Germline values: CDR1 SGHRS, CDR2 YFSETQ. The CDR3 runs 14 residues. V was clipped by 4 bases and J by 4 bases; unmatched bases: 5. The CDR3, as DNA: TGCGCCAGCAGCCCAGGACAGGGGCGAGAGACCCAGTACTTC. This gives the protein CASSPGQGRETQYF.

This clone appeared a single time. V is TRBV10-2 and J is TRBJ1-5; no clear D. Germline V lookup: CDR1 WSHSY, CDR2 SAAADI. Trimming left V 7 bases short and J 2 bases short, with 15 bases between. The CDR3 is 15 residues long. DNA for the CDR3: TGCGCCAGCAAGTTCGAGCTAACTGGCAATCAGCCCCAGCATTTT. Encoded protein: CASKFELTGNQPQHF.

Comment on this clone: The sample has other DNA sequences that encode this CDR3 too. V usage is TRBV7-2 and J usage is TRBJ2-1; a possible D gene is TRBD2 (6 bases). V was pared by 5 bases and J by 0 bases, with 11 bases between. The germline CDR1 and CDR2 sequences are SGHTA and FQGNSA. CDR3 length: 15 residues. CDR3 region: CASSLTGSSYNEQFF. CDR3 bases: TGTGCCAGCAGCCTAACCGGGAGCTCCTACAATGAGCAGTTCTTC. Full variable domain (rest looked up from reference TRBV7-2 and TRBJ2-1): GAGVSQSPSNKVTEKGKDVELRCDPISGHTALYWYRQSLGQGLEFLIYFQGNSAPDKSGLPSDRFSAERTGGSVSTLTIQRTQQEDSAVYLCASSLTGSSYNEQFFGPGTRLTVL.

V is TRBV2 and J is TRBJ2-1; 11 nucleotides match TRBD2. The CDR3 spans 15 residues. V lost 6 bases to trimming and J lost 4 bases; unmatched junction nucleotides: 5. Looked up from germline, CDR1 is SNHLY and CDR2 is FYNNEI. The CDR3: CASRVTSGTYNEQFF. The CDR3 nucleotides are TGTGCCAGCAGGGTGACTAGCGGGACTTACAATGAGCAGTTCTTC.

The rearrangement joins TRBV6-5 to TRBJ2-5; D unresolved. Deletions cut 0 bases from V and 1 base from J, with 12 bases between. The CDR3 length is 16 residues. Germline V CDR1 and CDR2: MNHEY, SVGAGI. CDR3 residues: CASSYSLGRSQETQYF. The CDR3 nucleotides read TGTGCCAGCAGTTACTCTTTGGGCAGGTCCCAAGAGACCCAGTACTTC.